Listed below are T cell receptor beta chains from one sample, sequenced in a study of OX40 agonist ivuxolimab in advanced cancers. The protocol was immunoSEQ multiplex PCR, while the TCRdb copy is restricted to in-frame clones and leaves out a portion. The sample lists about 90,000 clones; about 83% were seen once. This sample comprised CD4+ or CD8+ T cells sorted from blood, obtained in a trial of the OX40 agonist ivuxolimab. These receptors came from an adult with an advanced solid tumor such as melanoma, head and neck, liver or kidney cancer. Both conserved end residues are part of each CDR3. The D gene is left open where the match is weak. Only part of the rows carry a size: once, few, many, or a class if the clone is expanded.

D: .
size: .
J: TRBJ1-5
V: TRBV15
DNA: TGTGCCACCAGCAGAGGGGGGGCAGGGGATCAGCCCCAGCATTTT
CDR3: CATSRGGAGDQPQHF

D: TRBD2
size: once
J: TRBJ2-1
V: TRBV7-2
DNA: TGTGCCAGCAGCCAACACGCTTCTAGCGGGGGGGCCCTGAATGAGCAGTTCTTC
CDR3: CASSQHASSGGALNEQFF

D: .
size: .
J: TRBJ2-5
V: TRBV11-2
DNA: TGTGCCAGCAGCTTAGTACCGCACCAAGAGACCCAGTACTTC
CDR3: CASSLVPHQETQYF

D: TRBD2
size: .
J: TRBJ2-1
V: TRBV7-9
DNA: TGTGCCAGCAGCTTCCGGACTAGCGGTTACAATGAGCAGTTCTTC
CDR3: CASSFRTSGYNEQFF

D: .
size: .
J: TRBJ1-2
V: TRBV29-1
DNA: TGCAGCGTTGAAGTCGGACGGACTTCCTATGGCTACACCTTC
CDR3: CSVEVGRTSYGYTF

D: TRBD1
size: .
J: TRBJ1-5
V: TRBV7-8
DNA: TGTGCCAGCAGCTTAGAGGGGAACAGGGGGCGGCCCCCCCAGCATTTT
CDR3: CASSLEGNRGRPPQHF

D: .
size: .
J: TRBJ2-2
V: TRBV11-2
DNA: TGTGCCAGCAGCTTAGATCAAGGGGAGCTGTTTTTT
CDR3: CASSLDQGELFF

D: TRBD2
size: .
J: TRBJ2-3
V: TRBV7-6
DNA: TGTGCCAGCAGCCAGGGACTAGCGGGACTAGATACGCAGTATTTT
CDR3: CASSQGLAGLDTQYF

D: .
size: once
J: TRBJ2-3
V: TRBV14
DNA: TGTGCCAGCAGCCAACAGGGTTCTTTTGGTACGCAGTATTTT
CDR3: CASSQQGSFGTQYF

D: .
size: .
J: TRBJ1-5
V: TRBV6-4
DNA: TGTGCCAGCATTCCCCCGGGGCAGCCCCAGCATTTT
CDR3: CASIPPGQPQHF

D: TRBD2
size: .
J: TRBJ2-4
V: TRBV5-4
DNA: TGTGCCAGCAGCCTAGCGGGAGAGGCCAAAAACATTCAGTACTTC
CDR3: CASSLAGEAKNIQYF

D: TRBD1
size: few
J: TRBJ1-2
V: TRBV5-6
DNA: TGTGCCAGCAGCTGGGGACAGGACTATGGCTACACCTTC
CDR3: CASSWGQDYGYTF

D: .
size: once
J: TRBJ1-1
V: TRBV11-2
DNA: TGTGCCAGCAGCTCCCGAACGGGGGGGCTCGAAGCTTTCTTT
CDR3: CASSSRTGGLEAFF

D: .
size: .
J: TRBJ1-1
V: TRBV30
DNA: TGTGCCTGGAGTCCCCGGTATGGGCGAGAGAACACTGAAGCTTTCTTT
CDR3: CAWSPRYGRENTEAFF

D: TRBD2
size: once
J: TRBJ2-7
V: TRBV7-2
DNA: TGTGCCAGCAGCTTAGCGGGGACTAGCGGGGGGCTCGAGCAGTACTTC
CDR3: CASSLAGTSGGLEQYF

D: .
size: .
J: TRBJ2-3
V: TRBV12-2
DNA: TGTGCAAGTCGCGCCCTCCCTTCCCGTACGCAGTATTTT
CDR3: CASRALPSRTQYF

D: .
size: .
J: TRBJ1-1
V: TRBV6-5
DNA: TGTGCCAGCAGGTCTCCCGGGGGGAACACTGAAGCTTTCTTT
CDR3: CASRSPGGNTEAFF

D: .
size: .
J: TRBJ2-1
V: TRBV29-1
DNA: TGCAGCGTTGGTCGGAGCTCCTACAATGAGCAGTTCTTC
CDR3: CSVGRSSYNEQFF

D: .
size: .
J: TRBJ2-5
V: TRBV5-1
DNA: TGCGCCAGCAGCCCCCTCCGGGAGCCTAAAGAGCAGTACTTC
CDR3: CASSPLREPKEQYF

D: TRBD2
size: .
J: TRBJ2-3
V: TRBV5-4
DNA: TGTGCCAGCAGCTACCCGGGACTAGCGGGATTCGGTGCGGCAGATACGCAGTATTTT
CDR3: CASSYPGLAGFGAADTQYF

D: .
size: .
J: TRBJ2-5
V: TRBV11-1
DNA: TGTGCCAGCAGCCTACGGGGGGAGACCCAGTACTTC
CDR3: CASSLRGETQYF

D: .
size: few
J: TRBJ2-7
V: TRBV10-3
DNA: TGTGCCACAGGGGCCGCCTACGAGCAGTACTTC
CDR3: CATGAAYEQYF

D: TRBD1
size: .
J: TRBJ1-2
V: TRBV7-2
DNA: TGTGCCAGCAGCTTCGCGGACAGGGCAGCCTATGGCTACACCTTC
CDR3: CASSFADRAAYGYTF

D: TRBD2
size: .
J: TRBJ2-7
V: TRBV19
DNA: TGTGCCAGTAACCCTAGCGGGGGGTTCGACTCCTACGAGCAGTACTTC
CDR3: CASNPSGGFDSYEQYF

D: TRBD2
size: .
J: TRBJ2-1
V: TRBV5-6
DNA: TGTGCCAGCAGCGGGGGGGATCCCAATGGGGCTGAGCAGTTCTTC
CDR3: CASSGGDPNGAEQFF

D: .
size: .
J: TRBJ1-5
V: TRBV4-2
DNA: TGTGCCAGCAGCCAAGACGGTAGGGCTAATCAGCCCCAGCATTTT
CDR3: CASSQDGRANQPQHF

D: .
size: .
J: TRBJ2-5
V: TRBV7-3
DNA: TGTGCCAGCAGCTTTGGACTTGGGGAGACCCAGTACTTC
CDR3: CASSFGLGETQYF

D: .
size: .
J: TRBJ1-5
V: TRBV4-3
DNA: TGCGCCAGCAGCCAAGCGGTTTTGGGTCAGCCCCAGCATTTT
CDR3: CASSQAVLGQPQHF

D: .
size: few
J: TRBJ1-6
V: TRBV7-9
DNA: TGTGCCAGCAGCTTTGTGCAGGGAGGATCACCCCTCCACTTT
CDR3: CASSFVQGGSPLHF

D: .
size: .
J: TRBJ1-5
V: TRBV9
DNA: TGTGCCAGCAGCGTATCCGGTAATCAGCCCCAGCATTTT
CDR3: CASSVSGNQPQHF

D: TRBD2
size: .
J: TRBJ2-7
V: TRBV7-9
DNA: TGTGCCAGCAGCTTAGGTGCTAGCGGGAACGAGCAGTACTTC
CDR3: CASSLGASGNEQYF

D: .
size: .
J: TRBJ2-2
V: TRBV9
DNA: TGTGCCAGCAGCGTAGGGCGCACCGGGGAGCTGTTTTTT
CDR3: CASSVGRTGELFF

D: TRBD1
size: once
J: TRBJ2-7
V: TRBV11-2
DNA: TGTGCCAGCAGCCACCCAGGGGGCTACGAGCAGTACTTC
CDR3: CASSHPGGYEQYF

D: .
size: few
J: TRBJ1-1
V: TRBV28
DNA: TGTGCCAGCAGTTTTAGGGGGATCACTGAAGCTTTCTTT
CDR3: CASSFRGITEAFF

D: .
size: .
J: TRBJ2-3
V: TRBV6-9
DNA: TGTGCCAGCACCGGCGGACAGTCTAGCACAGATACGCAGTATTTT
CDR3: CASTGGQSSTDTQYF

D: TRBD1
size: .
J: TRBJ1-3
V: TRBV19
DNA: TGTGCCAGTAGTTCGACTGGGACAGCTGGAAACACCATATATTTT
CDR3: CASSSTGTAGNTIYF

D: TRBD2
size: .
J: TRBJ2-7
V: TRBV18
DNA: TGTGCCAGCTCACCAGCCGGACTAGCAGCGGGAGAAGAGCAGTACTTC
CDR3: CASSPAGLAAGEEQYF

D: .
size: .
J: TRBJ1-2
V: TRBV30
DNA: TGTGCCTGGACCGCAGGGTCCCCCGGCTACACCTTC
CDR3: CAWTAGSPGYTF

D: .
size: .
J: TRBJ1-3
V: TRBV2
DNA: TGTGCCAGCAGTGCGGGGACACGGGTCTCTGGAAACACCATATATTTT
CDR3: CASSAGTRVSGNTIYF

D: .
size: .
J: TRBJ2-5
V: TRBV20-1
DNA: TGCAGTGCAGGGGAAGAGACCCAGTACTTC
CDR3: CSAGEETQYF

D: .
size: .
J: TRBJ2-5
V: TRBV7-2
DNA: TGTGCCAGCAGCAAAACAGGGCCCCAAGAGACCCAGTACTTC
CDR3: CASSKTGPQETQYF

D: .
size: .
J: TRBJ2-7
V: TRBV18
DNA: TGTGCCAGCTCACCAATCAGGGAAGCTTACGAGCAGTACTTC
CDR3: CASSPIREAYEQYF

D: TRBD2
size: .
J: TRBJ2-5
V: TRBV27
DNA: TGTGCCAGCAGTTTTCGGGAGGGGGAGACCCAGTACTTC
CDR3: CASSFREGETQYF

D: .
size: .
J: TRBJ2-2
V: TRBV9
DNA: TGTGCCAGCAGCGTAGTTCAGGCGAACACCGGGGAGCTGTTTTTT
CDR3: CASSVVQANTGELFF

D: .
size: .
J: TRBJ2-1
V: TRBV19
DNA: TGTGCCAGTAGTACGGGACCAATGAATGAGCAGTTCTTC
CDR3: CASSTGPMNEQFF

D: .
size: .
J: TRBJ1-1
V: TRBV18
DNA: TGTGCCAGCTCACCAGGACAAGGTCGGGGCGTTAACACTGAAGCTTTCTTT
CDR3: CASSPGQGRGVNTEAFF

D: .
size: .
J: TRBJ2-1
V: TRBV19
DNA: TGTGCCAGTAGTCTGACACCCCCGAGGCAGTTCTTC
CDR3: CASSLTPPRQFF

D: .
size: .
J: TRBJ2-3
V: TRBV30
DNA: TGTGCCTCCACCCAGGGAGGGGGCGGTACAGATACGCAGTATTTT
CDR3: CASTQGGGGTDTQYF

D: .
size: .
J: TRBJ2-3
V: TRBV2
DNA: TGTGCCAGCAGTGTTGCCGATACGCAGTATTTT
CDR3: CASSVADTQYF

D: .
size: .
J: TRBJ1-1
V: TRBV6-5
DNA: TGTGCCAGCAGTTCCGGCGGAGGTGCTTTCTTT
CDR3: CASSSGGGAFF

D: .
size: .
J: TRBJ1-1
V: TRBV28
DNA: TGTGCCAGCAGTTCCCCGGACAGAAAAAACACTGAAGCTTTCTTT
CDR3: CASSSPDRKNTEAFF

D: TRBD1
size: few
J: TRBJ2-1
V: TRBV6-1
DNA: TGTGCCAGCAGTGAAGCTGGGACAGGGGCGAGGTATGAGCAGTTCTTC
CDR3: CASSEAGTGARYEQFF

D: .
size: .
J: TRBJ2-5
V: TRBV5-1
DNA: TGCGCCAGCAGCTCACCCCAGAGACTACAAGAGACCCAGTACTTC
CDR3: CASSSPQRLQETQYF

D: .
size: .
J: TRBJ2-7
V: TRBV7-8
DNA: TGTGCCAGCAGCTTAGATCTGGGGCAGCCCGAGCAGTACTTC
CDR3: CASSLDLGQPEQYF

D: .
size: .
J: TRBJ1-4
V: TRBV18
DNA: TGTGCCAGCTCACCTGAGGGAGATAATGAAAAACTGTTTTTT
CDR3: CASSPEGDNEKLFF

D: TRBD2
size: .
J: TRBJ2-5
V: TRBV4-1
DNA: TGCGCCAGCAGCCAAGACCCCCCCCTAGCGGGGGGGAGAGAGACCCAGTACTTC
CDR3: CASSQDPPLAGGRETQYF